This TCR beta chain was sequenced during a study of OX40 agonist ivuxolimab in advanced cancers. For this clone: As yet, its antigen is unknown.

Per the germline V gene, CDR1 is MNHNS and CDR2 is SASEGT. This CDR3 comprises 15 residues. The germline V and J ends were trimmed by 7 bases and 5 bases, with 18 bases remaining between them. Study-level points and caveats: Also present in some nonresponders was a low level of normalized T-cell clonal expansion.

Repertoires were generated with immunoSEQ multiplex PCR, while TCRdb's copy carries only in-frame clones and drops some. Altogether about 73,000 clones are present, 86% being singletons, with the ten largest covering roughly 8%. Autoimmune disease history or systemic immunosuppression led to patients being barred. The genes are TRBV6-1 and TRBJ2-1, with D possibly being TRBD2 (6 bases). This clonotype was sampled from an adult with an advanced solid tumor such as melanoma, head and neck, liver or kidney cancer. Source: CD4+ or CD8+ T cells sorted from blood, taken in a trial of the OX40 agonist ivuxolimab. The CDR3 nucleotides read TGTGCCAGCATGCGGGACTCCAGAACCCACAATGAGCAGTTCTTC. It yields the protein CASMRDSRTHNEQFF.